The present T cell receptor (beta chain) was sequenced within a study of blood T cell repertoires in COVID-19. Study-level background: The United States, Italy and Spain were the sources of the acute and convalescent COVID-19 samples.

Per the original methods: Amplification with reference gene primers provided the estimates of nucleated cell counts. Here immunoSEQ multiplex PCR was the method, and the copy in TCRdb shows in-frame clones only, minus some. The DNA gave D and trimming, while V, J and clone size come from that table. Here the sample spans roughly 260,000 clones, about 91% being singletons. Trimming left V 2 bases short and J 1 base short, with 14 bases between. The CDR3 has 16 amino acids. Germline assignment: CDR1 MGHRA and CDR2 YSYEKL. Living in roughly 23 US areas, the participants were between 18 and 89 years of age. Participant reports of clinical history set cohort assignment.

The receptor was isolated from a woman aged 25 to 39 with acute COVID-19. V and J are TRBV4-1 and TRBJ1-1, with a tentative D call TRBD1 (6 bases). The material sequenced was PBMCs or T cells enriched from blood (not recorded which). CDR3 residues: CASSQWAGGQNTEAFF. The CDR3 DNA reads as TGCGCCAGCAGCCAATGGGCGGGGGGGCAGAACACTGAAGCTTTCTTT.